This T cell receptor (beta chain) is from a study of beta chain features in type 1 diabetes (dated by TCRdb to 2016 to 2019). For the study in its entirety: Patients and healthy donors did not differ in mean age, gender distribution, total cell number or subset yield. In the study, recently diagnosed type 1 diabetes patients and matched healthy donors were compared on the TCRB repertoires of their sorted circulating CD4+ T cell subsets. Regulatory and stem cell-like memory subsets were isolated from only 8 patients and roughly eight healthy donors, whereas naive and central memory subsets came from all 30 or so donors. A total of 90 million to 120 million sorted cells were examined across all samples, and a strong correlation was observed between cell number per subset and RNA yield. Broader findings and caveats from the paper: Because small numbers of individuals were included in the HLA sub-analyses, any influence of HLA type on TCRB rearrangement was left unresolved. Because cDNA was sequenced instead of genomic DNA, highly expressing activated cells could be over-represented, though the groups showed no difference in activation or CD3 levels. Fewer insertions and more nucleotide deletions at VDJ recombination sites were observed in patients with type 1 diabetes, implying thymic rearrangement abnormalities. A moderate but significant shortening of TCRB CDR3 length was observed in type 1 diabetes patients in all four CD4+ subsets. Naive, central memory and regulatory TCRB repertoires appeared more similar among patients than among healthy donors. PCR might favor shorter templates, but patient and control samples were amplified and corrected together, so any skew would affect both groups equally.

Regarding this clone: Its antigen is unknown. No base qualities exist here, and no much larger clone lies one base off it.

The entire isolated RNA was reverse transcribed using the High Capacity cDNA Reverse Transcription Kit, and thus expressed TCRB transcripts were sequenced. Deep immunoSEQ sequencing was performed on naive, central memory and regulatory T cell samples, with an average of around 3.4 million total reads per sample. After sorted cells were lysed in RLT buffer, RNA was extracted with DNase-treated RNeasy Micro or Mini kits, with the choice depending on cell number. Each cell subset was processed on its own to prevent cross-contamination, while patient and healthy donor samples were processed together. Using the immunoSEQ multiplex PCR, TCRB sequences were amplified from cDNA into 87-bp fragments spanning the CDR3 region. Sequencing of the amplicons was performed on the Illumina HiSeq platform. The original pipeline was this. PCR bias was computationally corrected using synthetic template baselines, reads within Hamming distance 2 were collapsed, and singletons that could not be merged were discarded. Reads were aligned against IMGT so that V, D and J genes, CDR3 length and insertions or deletions at six rearrangement sites could be assigned. Within each subset, clonotype counts were normalized to the number of sorted cells before true diversity and Gini coefficients were calculated with the tcR R package. The overlap coefficient, calculated on TCRB nucleotide sequences, was used to quantify repertoire sharing. Imported from immuneACCESS, the table was reduced by TCRdb to in-frame sequences with V and J called. These copies leave out some clones; in studies compared against another copy, an unresolved V gene accounts for under half, and the cause of the remainder is not known. V and J calls and clone size are given by that table; D and trimming were obtained from the DNA. The sample profile shows fewer than 25,000 clones; approximately 69% of them were found once. The leading ten clones occupy roughly 4.3% of the sample.

From each donor, a single peripheral blood sample of around 120 mL on average was drawn into heparinised tubes. A BD FACSAria II was used to sort naive, central memory, regulatory and stem cell-like memory CD4+ T cells with a panel that included CD45RO, CCR7, CD25, CD127, CD95 and CD27. Every sorted population had a purity above 95%. PBMCs were isolated right away by Lymphoprep density gradient centrifugation and were stained directly, without culture. To minimize batch effects, samples were stained and sorted in pairs, one healthy donor with one patient per experiment. This sequence was found in a man aged 18 to 29 with type 1 diabetes. Sequencing was performed on Tregs from blood. The cell subset or site label, as the study defines it: regulatory CD4+ T cells.

The DNA sequence is TGCGCCAGCAAAGGAAGGGGGTCGGGCACTGAAGCTTTCTTT. It specifies CASKGRGSGTEAFF. This sequence uses TRBV5-1 and TRBJ1-1, and perhaps TRBD1 as D gene, on 6 matching bases. The CDR3 numbers 14 residues from cysteine through phenylalanine. The read is trimmed to its CDR3 DNA, 42 bases read in frame from base 1. Trimming at the junction amounts to 6 bases on V and 4 bases on J, and the germline ends lie 16 bases apart. CDR1 is given as SGHRS and CDR2 as YFSETQ, both from the germline V gene.